The 9 T cell receptor beta chains listed next were all sequenced from one sample in a study of a mutant IDH1 vaccine in newly diagnosed glioma. As to time point: week 47, end of study. In the vaccine, a single dose held 300 ug of the mutant IDH1 20-mer peptide, along with topical imiquimod. The repertoire was sequenced with immunoSEQ multiplex PCR; TCRdb's copy has only in-frame clones and lacks some. This table holds tens of thousands of clones, more than 65% found once. For these TCRs, the target antigens are not known. The input for sequencing was PBMCs, taken from a glioma patient whose treatment included an IDH1 peptide vaccine. The receptors were sampled from a man between 25 and 39 years old with glioma.

The chain uses TRBV7-2 and TRBJ2-2; D uncertain. V gave up 1 base and J gave up 0 bases, with 3 bases separating them. This CDR3 is 14 amino acids long. Germline loops: CDR1 SGHTA, CDR2 FQGNSA. The CDR3 loop reads CASSLVANTGELFF. The CDR3 region has the DNA TGTGCCAGCAGCTTAGTTGCGAACACCGGGGAGCTGTTTTTT. Combining the CDR3 with reference TRBV7-2 and TRBJ2-2 gives the whole variable domain GAGVSQSPSNKVTEKGKDVELRCDPISGHTALYWYRQSLGQGLEFLIYFQGNSAPDKSGLPSDRFSAERTGGSVSTLTIQRTQQEDSAVYLCASSLVANTGELFFGEGSRLTVL.

This clone was seen more than once but under ten times. This sequence joins TRBV5-1 and TRBJ1-1; D is possibly TRBD1 (6 bases). CDR3 size: 14 residues. The V and J ends lost 4 bases and 4 bases respectively, with 14 bases between them. The germline CDR1 and CDR2 sequences are SGHRS and YFSETQ. The CDR3 here is CASSPRQERTEAFF. As DNA, the CDR3 is TGCGCCAGCAGCCCGAGACAGGAACGCACTGAAGCTTTCTTT.

V is TRBV11-1 and J is TRBJ1-3, with a tentative D call TRBD1 (5 bases). Germline CDR1 is SGHAT and CDR2 is FQDESV (reference sequence). V was shortened by 5 bases and J by 0 bases, with 11 bases between the two germline ends. The CDR3 contains 15 residues. CDR3 protein: CASSLNRFSGNTIYF. The CDR3 DNA sequence: TGTGCCAGCAGCCTAAACAGGTTCTCTGGAAACACCATATATTTT.

The chain recombines TRBV4-1 with TRBJ1-1; D gene ambiguous. The germline V gene has CDR1 MGHRA and CDR2 YSYEKL. This CDR3 is built from 16 residues. Trimming stripped 1 base from V and 4 bases from J, with 16 bases between. CDR3 residues: CASSQADPLWGTEAFF. The DNA of the CDR3 is TGCGCCAGCAGCCAAGCAGACCCTCTATGGGGCACTGAAGCTTTCTTT.

This clone was found once. The V call is TRBV7-9, the J call TRBJ2-7; D not resolved. Trimming stripped 4 bases from V and 0 bases from J, with 7 bases between. Looked up from germline, CDR1 is SEHNR and CDR2 is FQNEAQ (reference sequence). The CDR3 sequence is 13 residues long. The CDR3 sequence: CASSSGHSYEQYF. The CDR3 coding sequence is TGTGCCAGCAGCTCAGGCCACTCCTACGAGCAGTACTTC.

This clone was picked up one time. This sequence joins TRBV5-4 and TRBJ1-1; unclear D gene. There are 14 residues in the CDR3. From germline, CDR1 is SGHNT and CDR2 YYREEE (reference sequence). V lost 0 bases to trimming and J lost 0 bases, with 6 bases between them. The CDR3 protein is CASSLERLNTEAFF. CDR3 bases: TGTGCCAGCAGCTTGGAAAGGCTGAACACTGAAGCTTTCTTT.

The chain links TRBV6-5 to TRBJ1-2; no clear D. The CDR3 length is 12 residues. V was trimmed by 6 bases and J by 4 bases, leaving 9 bases between them. Germline V gives CDR1 MNHEY, CDR2 SVGAGI. CDR3: CASRSGSYGYTF. In nucleotides, the CDR3 is TGTGCCAGCAGAAGTGGGTCCTATGGCTACACCTTC.

The chain joins TRBV30 to TRBJ2-1; 10 bases match TRBD1. The germline V gene encodes CDR1 GTSNPN and CDR2 SVGIG (reference sequence). Trimming removed 2 bases from V and 4 bases from J; junction bases left unmatched: 5. The CDR3 contains 15 residues. The CDR3 region has the DNA TGTGCCTGGAGTTTCGACAGGGGGCCGTACAATGAGCAGTTCTTC. Encoded protein: CAWSFDRGPYNEQFF.

V and J are TRBV5-1 and TRBJ2-7; the D gene is possibly TRBD1 (6 bases). CDR3 size: 15 residues. Germline V CDR1 and CDR2: SGHRS, YFSETQ. The V gene lost 4 bases and the J gene lost 3 bases, with 17 bases spanning the gap. The CDR3 DNA sequence: TGCGCCAGCAGCCCTCCCGGACAGAGAGGCTACGAGCAGTACTTC. Translated: CASSPPGQRGYEQYF.